What follows describes a single T cell receptor beta chain. No antigen is known for it. Data came from immunoSEQ multiplex PCR; TCRdb stores just in-frame clones and leaves some out. The table has about 73,000 clones, approximately 90% seen once. This specimen comes from a study of OX40 agonist ivuxolimab in advanced cancers. Germline CDR1 reads SQVTM; CDR2 reads ANQGSEA. This CDR3 has 17 residues. Whole-study findings and limits: The study did not work out the antigen specificity of the expanded peripheral T cells. Clonal expansion from baseline to week 6 occurred in both CD4+ and CD8+ T cells.

Exclusion of a patient followed from autoimmune disease history or systemic immunosuppression. This chain uses TRBV29-1 with TRBJ2-1; TRBD2 might be the D (6 bases). The sample here was CD4+ or CD8+ T cells sorted from blood, taken in a trial of the OX40 agonist ivuxolimab. The clonotype originates from an adult with an advanced solid tumor such as melanoma, head and neck, liver or kidney cancer. CDR3 loop: CGLISAALAGGKNEQFF. The DNA for the CDR3 is TGCGGGCTTATAAGCGCCGCACTAGCTGGAGGGAAGAATGAGCAGTTCTTC.